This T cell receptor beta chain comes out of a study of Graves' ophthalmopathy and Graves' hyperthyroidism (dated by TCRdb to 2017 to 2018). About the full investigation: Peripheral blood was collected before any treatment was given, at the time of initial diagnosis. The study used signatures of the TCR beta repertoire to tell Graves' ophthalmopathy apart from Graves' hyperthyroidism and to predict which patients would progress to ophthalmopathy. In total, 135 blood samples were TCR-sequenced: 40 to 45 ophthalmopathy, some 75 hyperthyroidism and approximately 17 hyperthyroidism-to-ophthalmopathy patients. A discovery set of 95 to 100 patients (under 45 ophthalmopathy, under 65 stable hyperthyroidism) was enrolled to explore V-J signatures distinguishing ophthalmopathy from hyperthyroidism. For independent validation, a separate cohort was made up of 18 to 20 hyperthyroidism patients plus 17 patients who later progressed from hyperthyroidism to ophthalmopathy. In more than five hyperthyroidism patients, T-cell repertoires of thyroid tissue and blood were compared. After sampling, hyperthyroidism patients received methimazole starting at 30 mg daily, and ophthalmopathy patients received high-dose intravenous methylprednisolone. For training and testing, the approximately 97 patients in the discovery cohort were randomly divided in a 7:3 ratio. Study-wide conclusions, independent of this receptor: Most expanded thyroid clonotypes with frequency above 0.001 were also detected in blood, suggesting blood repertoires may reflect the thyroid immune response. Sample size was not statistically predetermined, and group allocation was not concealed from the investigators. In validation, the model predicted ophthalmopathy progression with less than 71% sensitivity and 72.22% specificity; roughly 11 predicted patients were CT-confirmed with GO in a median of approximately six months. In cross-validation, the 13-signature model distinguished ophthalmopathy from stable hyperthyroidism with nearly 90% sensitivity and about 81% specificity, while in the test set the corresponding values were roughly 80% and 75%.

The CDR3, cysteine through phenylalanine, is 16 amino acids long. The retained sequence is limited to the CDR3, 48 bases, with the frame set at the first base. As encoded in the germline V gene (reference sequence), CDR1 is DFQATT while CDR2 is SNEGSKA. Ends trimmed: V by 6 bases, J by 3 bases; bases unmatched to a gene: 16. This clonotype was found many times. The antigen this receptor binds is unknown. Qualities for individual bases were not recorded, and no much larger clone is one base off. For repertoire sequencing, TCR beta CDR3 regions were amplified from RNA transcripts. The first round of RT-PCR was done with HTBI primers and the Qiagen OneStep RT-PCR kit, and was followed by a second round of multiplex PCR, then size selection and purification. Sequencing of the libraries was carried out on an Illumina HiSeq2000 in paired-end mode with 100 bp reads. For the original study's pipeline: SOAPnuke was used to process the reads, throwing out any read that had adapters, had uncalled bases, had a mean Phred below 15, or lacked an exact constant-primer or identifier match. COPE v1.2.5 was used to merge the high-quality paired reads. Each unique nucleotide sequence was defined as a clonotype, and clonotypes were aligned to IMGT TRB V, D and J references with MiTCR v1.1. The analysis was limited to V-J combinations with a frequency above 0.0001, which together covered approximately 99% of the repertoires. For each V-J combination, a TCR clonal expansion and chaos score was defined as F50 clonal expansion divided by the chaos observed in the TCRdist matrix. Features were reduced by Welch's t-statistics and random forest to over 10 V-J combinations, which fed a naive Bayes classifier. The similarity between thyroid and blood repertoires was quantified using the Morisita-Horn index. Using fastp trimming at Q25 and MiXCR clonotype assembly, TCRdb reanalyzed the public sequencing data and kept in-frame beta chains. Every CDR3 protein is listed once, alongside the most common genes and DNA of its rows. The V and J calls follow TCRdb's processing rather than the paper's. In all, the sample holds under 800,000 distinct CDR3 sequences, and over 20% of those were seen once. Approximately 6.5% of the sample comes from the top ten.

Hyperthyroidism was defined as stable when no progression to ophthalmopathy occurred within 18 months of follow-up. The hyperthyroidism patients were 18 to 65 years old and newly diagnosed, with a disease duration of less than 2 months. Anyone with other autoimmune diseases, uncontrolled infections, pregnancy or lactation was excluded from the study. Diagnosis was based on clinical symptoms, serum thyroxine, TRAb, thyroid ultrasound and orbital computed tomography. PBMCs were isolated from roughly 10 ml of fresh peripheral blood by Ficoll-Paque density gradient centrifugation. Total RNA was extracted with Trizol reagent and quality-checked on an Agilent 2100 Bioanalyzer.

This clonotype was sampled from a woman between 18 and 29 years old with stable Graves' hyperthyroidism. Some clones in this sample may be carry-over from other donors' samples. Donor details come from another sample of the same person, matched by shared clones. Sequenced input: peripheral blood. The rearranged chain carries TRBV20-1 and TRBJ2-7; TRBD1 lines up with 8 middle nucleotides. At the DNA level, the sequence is TGCAGTGCCTCTACTTTCACAGGGGGTCAGGTCTACGAGCAGTACTTC. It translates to CSASTFTGGQVYEQYF.